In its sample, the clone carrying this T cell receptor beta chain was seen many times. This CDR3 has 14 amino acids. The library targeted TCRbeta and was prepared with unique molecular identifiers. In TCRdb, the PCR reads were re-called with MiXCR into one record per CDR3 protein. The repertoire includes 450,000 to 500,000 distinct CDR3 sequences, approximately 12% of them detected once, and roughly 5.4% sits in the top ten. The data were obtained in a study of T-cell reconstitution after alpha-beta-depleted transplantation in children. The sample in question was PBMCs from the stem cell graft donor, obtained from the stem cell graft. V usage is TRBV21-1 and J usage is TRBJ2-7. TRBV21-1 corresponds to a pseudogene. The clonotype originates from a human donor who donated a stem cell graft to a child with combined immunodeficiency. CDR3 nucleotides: TGTGCCAGCAGCAAAGGATGGGGATCCTACGAGCAGTACTTC. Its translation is CASSKGWGSYEQYF.